The source of this T cell receptor (beta chain) is a study of cytomegalovirus exposure and HLA in healthy donors. V was clipped by 2 bases and J by 4 bases, with 7 bases between them. CDR3 length: 12 amino acids. Germline CDR1 is SGHDT and CDR2 is YYEEEE. A multiplex PCR was run with 60 Vbeta primers and 13 Jbeta primers. Libraries were prepared by immunoSEQ multiplex PCR; TCRdb keeps only in-frame clonotypes and omits some of them. The sample spans more than 65,000 clones; the ten largest clones claim 2.5% to 3%. The chain is built from TRBV5-6 and TRBJ2-7; TRBD1 is a possible D gene (5 bases). Sample: PBMCs. The clonotype was recovered from a man aged 35-49 years in good health and CMV-seronegative. CDR3 residues: CASSLQEYEQYF. The CDR3 DNA reads as TGTGCCAGCAGCTTACAGGAGTACGAGCAGTACTTC.